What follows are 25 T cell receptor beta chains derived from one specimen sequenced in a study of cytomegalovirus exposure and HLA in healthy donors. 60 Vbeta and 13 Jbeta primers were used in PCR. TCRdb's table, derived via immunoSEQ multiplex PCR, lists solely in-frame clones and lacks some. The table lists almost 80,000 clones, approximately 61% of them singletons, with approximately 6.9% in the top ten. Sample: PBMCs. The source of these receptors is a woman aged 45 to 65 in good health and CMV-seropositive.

The DNA for the CDR3 is TGTGCCTTGGACGGGGATAACTATGGCTACACCTTC. Amino acid sequence: CALDGDNYGYTF. The gene calls are TRBV30 and TRBJ1-2; no firm D call. In germline, CDR1 is GTSNPN, CDR2 SVGIG (reference sequence). CDR3 size: 12 residues. The ends were cut back, 7 bases at V and 1 base at J, with 10 bases in the middle.

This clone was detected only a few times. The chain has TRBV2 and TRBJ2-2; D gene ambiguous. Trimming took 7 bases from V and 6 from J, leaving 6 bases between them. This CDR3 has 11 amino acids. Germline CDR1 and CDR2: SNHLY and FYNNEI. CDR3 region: CASMESGELFF. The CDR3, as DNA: TGTGCCAGCATGGAGTCCGGGGAGCTGTTTTTT.

The CDR3 sequence: CASSTQTGQYGYTF. The CDR3 DNA follows: TGTGCCAGCAGTACCCAGACAGGCCAATATGGCTACACCTTC. This rearrangement joins TRBV6-5 to TRBJ1-2; D may be TRBD1 (6 bases). Germline V CDR1 and CDR2: MNHEY, SVGAGI. The CDR3 extends over 14 amino acids. V lost 5 bases, J lost 5 bases, and 15 bases lay in between.

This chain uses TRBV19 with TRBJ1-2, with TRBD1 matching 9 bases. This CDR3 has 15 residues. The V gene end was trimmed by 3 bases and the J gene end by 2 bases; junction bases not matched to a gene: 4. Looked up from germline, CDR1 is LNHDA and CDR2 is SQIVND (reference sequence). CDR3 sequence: CASSMSGQGNYGYTF. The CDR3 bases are TGTGCCAGTAGTATGTCGGGACAGGGAAACTATGGCTACACCTTC.

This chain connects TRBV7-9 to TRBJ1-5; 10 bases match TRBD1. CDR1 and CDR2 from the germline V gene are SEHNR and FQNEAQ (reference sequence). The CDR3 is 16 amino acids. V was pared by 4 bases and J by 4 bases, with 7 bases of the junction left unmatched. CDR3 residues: CASSSTDRGYNQPQHF. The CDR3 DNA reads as TGTGCCAGCAGCTCGACGGACAGGGGGTATAATCAGCCCCAGCATTTT.

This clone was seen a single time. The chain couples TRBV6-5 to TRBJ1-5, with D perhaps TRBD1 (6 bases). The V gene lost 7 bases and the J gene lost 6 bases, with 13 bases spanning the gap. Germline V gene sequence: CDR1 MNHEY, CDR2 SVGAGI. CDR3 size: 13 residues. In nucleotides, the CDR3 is TGTGCCAGCATTACAGGGAGACTTCAGCCCCAGCATTTT. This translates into CASITGRLQPQHF.

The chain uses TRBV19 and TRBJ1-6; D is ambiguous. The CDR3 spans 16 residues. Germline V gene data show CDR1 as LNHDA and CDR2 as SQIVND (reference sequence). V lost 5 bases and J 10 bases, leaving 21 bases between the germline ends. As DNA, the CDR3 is TGTGCCAGTAGTCTCTCACACTGGAGGGTTCGGTCACCCCTCCACTTT. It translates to CASSLSHWRVRSPLHF.

This CDR3 reads CASSQPSRDRGSAFF. The CDR3, as DNA: TGCGCCAGCAGCCAACCTTCGCGGGACAGGGGGAGTGCTTTCTTT. V usage is TRBV4-1 and J usage is TRBJ1-1, with 11 bases matching TRBD1. V was pared by 2 bases and J by 11 bases, with 10 bases of the junction left unmatched. The CDR3 has 15 residues. Germline V gene lookup returns CDR1 MGHRA and CDR2 YSYEKL.

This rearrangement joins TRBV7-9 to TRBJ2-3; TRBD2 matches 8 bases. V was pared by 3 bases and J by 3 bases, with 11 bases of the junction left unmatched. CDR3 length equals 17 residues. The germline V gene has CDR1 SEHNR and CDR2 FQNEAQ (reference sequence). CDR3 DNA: TGTGCCAGCAGCTTTACAAAAAGCGGGGGTGGGACAGATACGCAGTATTTT. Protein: CASSFTKSGGGTDTQYF.

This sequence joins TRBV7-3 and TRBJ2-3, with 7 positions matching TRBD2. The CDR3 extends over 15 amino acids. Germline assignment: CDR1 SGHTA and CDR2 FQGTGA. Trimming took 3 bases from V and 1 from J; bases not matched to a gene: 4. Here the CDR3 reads CASSFALAGTDTQYF. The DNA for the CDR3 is TGTGCCAGCAGCTTTGCCCTAGCGGGCACAGATACGCAGTATTTT.

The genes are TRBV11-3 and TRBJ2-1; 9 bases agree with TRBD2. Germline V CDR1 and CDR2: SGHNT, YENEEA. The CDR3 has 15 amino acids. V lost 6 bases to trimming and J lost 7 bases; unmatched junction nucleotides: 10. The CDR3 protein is CASRFPGLAVNEQFF. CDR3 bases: TGTGCCAGCAGATTCCCGGGACTAGCTGTGAATGAGCAGTTCTTC.

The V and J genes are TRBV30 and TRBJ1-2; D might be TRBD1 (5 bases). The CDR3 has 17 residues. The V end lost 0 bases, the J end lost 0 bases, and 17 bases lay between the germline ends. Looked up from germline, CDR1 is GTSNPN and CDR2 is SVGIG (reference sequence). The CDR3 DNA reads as TGTGCCTGGAGTGTAGGGGCCTTCATGGCGGCTAACTATGGCTACACCTTC. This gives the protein CAWSVGAFMAANYGYTF. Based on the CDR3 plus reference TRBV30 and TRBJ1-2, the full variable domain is SQTIHQWPATLVQPVGSPLSLECTVEGTSNPNLYWYRQAAGRGLQLLFYSVGIGQISSEVPQNLSASRPQDRQFILSSKKLLLSDSGFYLCAWSVGAFMAANYGYTFGSGTRLTVV.

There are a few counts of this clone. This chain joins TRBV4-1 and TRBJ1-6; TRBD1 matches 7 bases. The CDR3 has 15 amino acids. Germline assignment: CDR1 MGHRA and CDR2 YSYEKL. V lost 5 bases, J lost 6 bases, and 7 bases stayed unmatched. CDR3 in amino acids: CASSDPGQSNSPLHF. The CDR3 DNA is TGCGCCAGCAGCGACCCGGGACAGAGTAATTCACCCCTCCACTTT.

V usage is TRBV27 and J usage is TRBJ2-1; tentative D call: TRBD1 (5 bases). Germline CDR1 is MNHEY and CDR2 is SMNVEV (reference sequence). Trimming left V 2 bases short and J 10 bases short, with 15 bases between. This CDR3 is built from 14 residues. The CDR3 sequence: CASSLSRDSWEQFF. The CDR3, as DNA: TGTGCCAGCAGTTTAAGCAGGGATTCGTGGGAGCAGTTCTTC.

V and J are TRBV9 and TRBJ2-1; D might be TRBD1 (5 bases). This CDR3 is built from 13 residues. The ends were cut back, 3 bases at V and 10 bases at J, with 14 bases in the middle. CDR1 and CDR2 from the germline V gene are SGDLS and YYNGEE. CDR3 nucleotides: TGTGCCAGCAGCGCTCCCAGGACACACGAGCAGTTCTTC. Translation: CASSAPRTHEQFF.

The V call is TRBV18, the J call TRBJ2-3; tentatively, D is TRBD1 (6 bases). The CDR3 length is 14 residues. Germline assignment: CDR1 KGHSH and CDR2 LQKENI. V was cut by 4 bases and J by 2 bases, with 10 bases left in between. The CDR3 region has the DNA TGTGCCAGCTCACGAGGGACAACCACAGATACGCAGTATTTT. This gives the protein CASSRGTTTDTQYF.

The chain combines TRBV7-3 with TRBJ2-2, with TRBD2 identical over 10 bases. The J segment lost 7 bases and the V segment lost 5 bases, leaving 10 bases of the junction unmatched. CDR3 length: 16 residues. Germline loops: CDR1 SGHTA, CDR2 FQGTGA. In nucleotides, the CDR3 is TGTGCCAGCAGCAAACGGACTAGCGGCAATATCGGGGAGCTGTTTTTT. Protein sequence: CASSKRTSGNIGELFF.

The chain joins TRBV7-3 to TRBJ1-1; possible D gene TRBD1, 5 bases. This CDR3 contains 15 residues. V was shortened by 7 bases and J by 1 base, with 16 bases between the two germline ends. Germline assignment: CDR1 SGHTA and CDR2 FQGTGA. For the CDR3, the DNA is TGTGCCAGCAAATCTTGGGACTTTGAGAACACTGAAGCTTTCTTT. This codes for CASKSWDFENTEAFF.

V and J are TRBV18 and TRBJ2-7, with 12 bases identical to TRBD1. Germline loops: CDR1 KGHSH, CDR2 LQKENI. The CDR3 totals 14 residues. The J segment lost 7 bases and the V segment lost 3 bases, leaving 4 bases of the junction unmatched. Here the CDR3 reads CASSPGQGAEEQYV. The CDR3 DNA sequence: TGTGCCAGCTCACCGGGACAGGGGGCTGAAGAGCAGTACGTC.

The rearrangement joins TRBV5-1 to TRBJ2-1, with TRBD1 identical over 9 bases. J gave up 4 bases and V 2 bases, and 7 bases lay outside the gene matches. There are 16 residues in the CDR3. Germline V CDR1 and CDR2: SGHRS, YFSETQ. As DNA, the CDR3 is TGCGCCAGCAGCTTCACCGGACAGGGGCCATACAATGAGCAGTTCTTC. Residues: CASSFTGQGPYNEQFF.

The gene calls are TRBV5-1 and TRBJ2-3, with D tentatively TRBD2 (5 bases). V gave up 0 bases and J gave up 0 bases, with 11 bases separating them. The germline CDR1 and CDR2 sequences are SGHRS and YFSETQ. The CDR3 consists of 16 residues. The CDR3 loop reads CASSLGGSASTDTQYF. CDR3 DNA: TGCGCCAGCAGCTTGGGCGGGTCAGCTAGCACAGATACGCAGTATTTT.

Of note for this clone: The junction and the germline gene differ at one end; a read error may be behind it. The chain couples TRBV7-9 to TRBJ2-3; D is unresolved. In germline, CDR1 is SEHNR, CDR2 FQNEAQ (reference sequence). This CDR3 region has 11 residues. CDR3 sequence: CSSSFKDTQYF. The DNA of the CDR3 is TGTTCCAGCAGCTTTAAAGATACGCAGTATTTT.

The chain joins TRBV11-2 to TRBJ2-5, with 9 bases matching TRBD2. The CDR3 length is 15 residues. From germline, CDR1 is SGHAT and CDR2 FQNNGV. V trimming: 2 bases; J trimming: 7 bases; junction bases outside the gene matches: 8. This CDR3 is CASSLRTSVEGTQYF. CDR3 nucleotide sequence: TGTGCCAGCAGCTTAAGGACTAGCGTTGAAGGGACCCAGTACTTC. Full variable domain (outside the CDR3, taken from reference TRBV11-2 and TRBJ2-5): EAGVAQSPRYKIIEKRQSVAFWCNPISGHATLYWYQQILGQGPKLLIQFQNNGVVDDSQLPKDRFSAERLKGVDSTLKIQPAKLEDSAVYLCASSLRTSVEGTQYFGPGTRLLVL.

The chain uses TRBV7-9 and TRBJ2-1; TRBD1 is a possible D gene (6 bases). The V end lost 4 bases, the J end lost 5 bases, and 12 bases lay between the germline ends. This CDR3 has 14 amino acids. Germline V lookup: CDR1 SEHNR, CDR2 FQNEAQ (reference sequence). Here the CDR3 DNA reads TGTGCCAGCAGCTCCGGGACAAGCAACAATGAGCAGTTCTTC. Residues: CASSSGTSNNEQFF.

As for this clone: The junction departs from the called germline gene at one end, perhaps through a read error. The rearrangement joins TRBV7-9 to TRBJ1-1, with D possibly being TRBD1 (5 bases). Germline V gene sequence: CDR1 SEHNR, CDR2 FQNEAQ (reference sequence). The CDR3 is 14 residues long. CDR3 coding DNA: TGTTCCAGCAGAGGTGCCGCAGGGCAAACTGAAGCTTTCTTT. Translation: CSSRGAAGQTEAFF.